These 21 T cell receptor beta chains originate from one sample sequenced in a study of blood T cell repertoires in COVID-19 (TCRdb year 2020). The library was obtained by the immunoSEQ multiplex PCR assay. TCRdb limited this immuneACCESS table to in-frame rearrangements with V and J called. A share of clones is missing; checked studies link under half to unresolved V genes, and the rest is unexplained. For this sample there are roughly 190,000 clones; about four fifths appear just once. Together, the top ten hold 2.5% to 3.5% of the sample. Sequenced material: peripheral blood. The receptors were sampled from a man aged 50 or older with active or convalescent COVID-19.

V and J are TRBV9 and TRBJ1-2; D perhaps matches TRBD1 (6 bases). CDR1 is SGDLS, CDR2 YYNGEE, per germline. The germline V and J ends were trimmed by 3 bases and 6 bases, with 24 bases remaining between them. The CDR3 length is 17 residues. CDR3 amino acids: CASSATSSGRGADGYTF. CDR3 in DNA: TGTGCCAGCAGCGCCACATCTTCGGGTCGGGGGGCGGATGGCTACACCTTC.

The V and J genes are TRBV24-1 and TRBJ2-3, with 12 bases aligning to TRBD1. Looked up from germline, CDR1 is KGHDR and CDR2 is SFDVKD. The ends lost 8 bases at V and 4 bases at J; junction bases unmatched: 3. This CDR3 has 14 amino acids. CDR3 in DNA: TGTGCCACCACCGGGACAGGGGGCCCAGATACGCAGTATTTT. It yields the protein CATTGTGGPDTQYF.

The rearrangement links TRBV7-3 to TRBJ2-3, with D unclear. Germline CDR1 is SGHTA and CDR2 is FQGTGA. Trimming removed 4 bases from V and 4 bases from J, with 6 bases in between. The CDR3 consists of 12 residues. Here the CDR3 reads CASSSVADTQYF. In DNA form, the CDR3 reads TGTGCCAGCAGCTCCGTTGCAGATACGCAGTATTTT.

This clone was detected only a few times. The chain couples TRBV6-1 to TRBJ1-4, with 8 bases lining up with TRBD1. The CDR3 has 17 residues. V lost 3 bases, J lost 0 bases, and 6 bases stayed unmatched. CDR1 and CDR2 from the germline V gene are MNHNS and SASEGT. The CDR3 loop reads CASSDPGTGTTNEKLFF. CDR3 nucleotide sequence: TGTGCCAGCAGTGACCCTGGGACAGGCACAACTAATGAAAAACTGTTTTTT.

This chain joins TRBV5-1 and TRBJ2-7; weak D call: TRBD1 (5 bases). The germline V gene encodes CDR1 SGHRS and CDR2 YFSETQ. This CDR3 has 17 residues. Trimming left V 7 bases short and J 0 bases short, with 23 bases between. CDR3 amino acids: CASGVGIRAPTSYEQYF. In DNA, the CDR3 is TGCGCCAGCGGGGTCGGTATCAGGGCCCCCACCTCCTACGAGCAGTACTTC.

The rearrangement links TRBV5-4 to TRBJ2-7; 12 nucleotides line up with TRBD2. This CDR3 region has 15 residues. Germline V gene lookup returns CDR1 SGHNT and CDR2 YYREEE (reference sequence). The ends lost 4 bases at V and 1 base at J; junction bases unmatched: 3. Here the CDR3 DNA reads TGTGCCAGCAGCCCAGGACTAGCGGGATCCTACGAGCAGTACTTC. Protein product: CASSPGLAGSYEQYF.

The chain links TRBV12-5 to TRBJ1-1, with 7 bases identical to TRBD1. The germline V gene encodes CDR1 LGHNT and CDR2 FRNRAP. The CDR3 has 17 residues. The ends lost 1 base at V and 1 base at J; junction bases unmatched: 9. DNA of the CDR3: TGTGCTAGTGGTTTGGCCCAGGGGGGACGGGGGAACACTGAAGCTTTCTTT. Protein sequence: CASGLAQGGRGNTEAFF.

This sequence joins TRBV6-5 and TRBJ2-7, with D possibly being TRBD1 (7 bases). V was cut by 2 bases and J by 9 bases, with 8 bases left in between. Germline values: CDR1 MNHEY, CDR2 SVGAGI. The CDR3 has 11 amino acids. The CDR3 DNA sequence: TGTGCCAGCAGTTACCAGGGGGGGCAGTACTTC. Encoded protein: CASSYQGGQYF.

V is TRBV9 and J is TRBJ2-1; D is undetermined. Germline V gene lookup returns CDR1 SGDLS and CDR2 YYNGEE. V gave up 0 bases and J gave up 0 bases, with 10 bases separating them. This CDR3 is 16 amino acids long. The chain's CDR3 is CASSVAVSHSYNEQFF. The CDR3 region has the DNA TGTGCCAGCAGCGTAGCTGTGAGCCACTCCTACAATGAGCAGTTCTTC.

V gene TRBV6-6 combines with J gene TRBJ2-3; 7 bases agree with TRBD1. The CDR3 covers 14 residues. Trimming cost V 2 bases and J 7 bases; bases outside gene matches: 6. Germline CDR1 and CDR2: MNHNY and SVGAGI (reference sequence). The CDR3 loop reads CASSYDRVRNTQYF. DNA of the CDR3: TGTGCCAGCAGTTACGACAGGGTGAGGAATACGCAGTATTTT.

As to this clone: One end of the junction is discordant with germline, which a read error may explain. The V gene is TRBV5-4, the J gene TRBJ1-2; no reliable D call. Germline CDR1 SGHNT, CDR2 YYREEE (reference sequence). CDR3 size: 12 residues. CDR3 DNA sequence: TGTGCCAGCAGCTCCGGGAGGCCCGATGCCCTGTTC. As protein: CASSSGRPDALF.

The gene calls are TRBV5-1 and TRBJ2-7, with 9 positions matching TRBD2. Losses at the gene ends were 4 bases for V and 4 bases for J; bases not matched to a gene: 9. The CDR3 length is 15 residues. Germline CDR1 reads SGHRS; CDR2 reads YFSETQ. CDR3 coding DNA: TGCGCCAGCAGCCTAAGCGGGGGGTCTCGTTACGAGCAGTACTTC. This gives the protein CASSLSGGSRYEQYF.

This sequence joins TRBV5-4 and TRBJ2-7; D unclear. CDR3 length equals 15 residues. Trimming stripped 6 bases from V and 0 bases from J, with 16 bases between. Germline CDR1 and CDR2: SGHNT and YYREEE (reference sequence). The CDR3 protein is CASTRFGANSYEQYF. The CDR3 coding sequence is TGTGCCAGCACCCGTTTTGGAGCGAACTCCTACGAGCAGTACTTC. Drawing the rest from reference TRBV5-4 and TRBJ2-7, the complete variable domain is ETGVTQSPTHLIKTRGQQVTLRCSSQSGHNTVSWYQQALGQGPQFIFQYYREEENGRGNFPPRFSGLQFPNYSSELNVNALELDDSALYLCASTRFGANSYEQYFGPGTRLTVT.

The count of this clone is one. This sequence joins TRBV5-4 and TRBJ2-1; D is uncertain. The CDR3 extends over 12 amino acids. V was pared by 1 base and J by 6 bases, with 5 bases between. Germline CDR1 is SGHNT and CDR2 is YYREEE (reference sequence). The CDR3 DNA is TGTGCCAGCAGCTTGCCAGGCAATGAGCAGTTCTTC. Its protein is CASSLPGNEQFF.

The chain employs TRBV28 and TRBJ2-1, with 8 nucleotides matching TRBD1. The V and J ends lost 5 bases and 3 bases, in that order; junction bases with no gene match: 9. The CDR3 runs to 16 residues. The germline gives CDR1 MDHEN, CDR2 SYDVKM. This CDR3 is CASSPPGGPIYNEQFF. Written as DNA, the CDR3 is TGTGCCAGCAGTCCCCCAGGGGGCCCGATCTACAATGAGCAGTTCTTC.

CDR3 bases: TGTGCCAGCAGCCGACAGGGGTCAGGGACTGAAGCTTTCTTT. Translation: CASSRQGSGTEAFF. The V and J genes are TRBV2 and TRBJ1-1; 8 bases match TRBD1. The CDR3 extends over 14 amino acids. The germline V gene encodes CDR1 SNHLY and CDR2 FYNNEI. V dropped 6 bases and J dropped 5; count of bases not matched to a gene: 8.

This clone was observed a single time. The gene calls are TRBV4-1 and TRBJ1-4; 7 bases line up with TRBD1. The CDR3 loop spans 13 amino acids. V shed 1 base, J shed 7 bases, and the junction held 0 bases outside the gene matches. Germline V CDR1 and CDR2: MGHRA, YSYEKL. CDR3 coding DNA: TGCGCCAGCAGCCAAGCAGGGGGTGAAAAACTGTTTTTT. Protein: CASSQAGGEKLFF.

The rearrangement joins TRBV4-1 to TRBJ2-5; no clear D. The V end was cut by 4 bases, the J end by 6 bases, with 15 bases between. This CDR3 is 14 amino acids long. CDR1 MGHRA and CDR2 YSYEKL come from the germline V gene. This CDR3 reads CASSRSNLRQTQYF. In DNA form, the CDR3 reads TGCGCCAGCAGCCGGAGTAATTTGCGGCAGACCCAGTACTTC.

Written as DNA, the CDR3 is TGCGCCAGCAGCTTGGCTACTAGCGGGAGGGTTAGGTACGAGCAGTACTTC. Translating it yields CASSLATSGRVRYEQYF. The chain links TRBV5-1 to TRBJ2-7, with 13 bases matching TRBD2. V dropped 0 bases and J dropped 4; count of bases not matched to a gene: 7. Germline V lookup: CDR1 SGHRS, CDR2 YFSETQ. CDR3 length: 17 residues. The full variable domain, its missing parts supplied by reference TRBV5-1 and TRBJ2-7, is KAGVTQTPRYLIKTRGQQVTLSCSPISGHRSVSWYQQTPGQGLQFLFEYFSETQRNKGNFPGRFSGRQFSNSRSEMNVSTLELGDSALYLCASSLATSGRVRYEQYFGPGTRLTVT.

This clone was seen more than once but under ten times. This chain joins TRBV7-2 and TRBJ2-7; maybe TRBD2 (6 bases). Per germline, CDR1 SGHTA and CDR2 FQGNSA. The CDR3 is 14 amino acids. The V and J ends lost 4 bases and 1 base respectively, with 11 bases between them. CDR3 nucleotide sequence: TGTGCCAGCAGCTGGGGGACTCCTTCCTACGAGCAGTACTTC. Its translation: CASSWGTPSYEQYF.

V and J are TRBV4-3 and TRBJ1-1, with TRBD1 as a possible D gene (5 bases). The CDR3 contains 14 residues. Germline assignment: CDR1 LGHNA and CDR2 YSLEER. Trimming pared 0 bases from V and 4 bases from J, leaving 9 bases between. CDR3 in DNA: TGCGCCAGCAGCCAAGATACTGGGGCCACTGAAGCTTTCTTT. Its protein product is CASSQDTGATEAFF.